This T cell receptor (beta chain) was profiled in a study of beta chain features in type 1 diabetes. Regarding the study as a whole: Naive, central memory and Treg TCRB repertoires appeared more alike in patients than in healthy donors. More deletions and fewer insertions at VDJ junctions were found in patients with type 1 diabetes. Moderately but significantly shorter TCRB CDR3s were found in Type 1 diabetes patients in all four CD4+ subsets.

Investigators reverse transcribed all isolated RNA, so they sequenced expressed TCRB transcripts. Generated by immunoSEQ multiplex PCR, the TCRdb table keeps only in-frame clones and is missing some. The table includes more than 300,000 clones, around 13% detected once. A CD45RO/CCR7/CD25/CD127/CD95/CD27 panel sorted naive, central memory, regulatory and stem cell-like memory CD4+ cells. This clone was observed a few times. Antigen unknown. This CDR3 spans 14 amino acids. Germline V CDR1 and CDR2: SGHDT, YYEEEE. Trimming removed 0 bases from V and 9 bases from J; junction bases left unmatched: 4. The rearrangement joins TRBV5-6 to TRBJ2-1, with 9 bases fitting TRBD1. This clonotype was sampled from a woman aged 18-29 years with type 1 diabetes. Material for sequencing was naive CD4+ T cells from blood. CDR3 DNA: TGTGCCAGCAGCTTGGACAGGGGGCTGGGTGAGCAGTTCTTC. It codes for CASSLDRGLGEQFF.